This T cell receptor beta chain was captured by sequencing in a study of T cells in tuberculosis. A remark on this clone: No antigen is known for it.

Produced via immunoSEQ multiplex PCR; TCRdb's table is partial and in-frame only. The sample has roughly 34,000 clones; less than 95% are singletons. Study findings and constraints: Shorter CDR3-alpha in active tuberculosis partly drove smaller distances.

The length of the CDR3 is 16 residues. Germline lookup yields CDR1 MDHEN and CDR2 SYDVKM. The V and J ends lost 11 bases and 4 bases, in that order; junction bases with no gene match: 12. On average about 100,000 T cells per donor were immunosequenced. Input material: PBMCs. This receptor was obtained from a donor between 10 and 35 years old with latent tuberculosis or without tuberculosis infection. Some clones in this sample may be carry-over from other donors' samples. V usage is TRBV28 and J usage is TRBJ2-1, with 12 bases lining up with TRBD2. This CDR3 is CAGNRGTSGRYNEQFF. The DNA for the CDR3 is TGTGCCGGCAACAGGGGGACTAGCGGGCGGTACAATGAGCAGTTCTTC.